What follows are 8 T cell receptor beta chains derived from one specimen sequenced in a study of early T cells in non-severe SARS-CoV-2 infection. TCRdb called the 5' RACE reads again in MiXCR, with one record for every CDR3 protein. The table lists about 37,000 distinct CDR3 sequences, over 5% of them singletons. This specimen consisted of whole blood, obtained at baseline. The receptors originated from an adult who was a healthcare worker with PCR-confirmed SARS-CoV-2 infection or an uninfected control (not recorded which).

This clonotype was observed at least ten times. The CDR3 loop reads CSANTPPTVEQFF. The DNA for the CDR3 is TGCAGTGCTAATACCCCTCCCACGGTCGAGCAGTTCTTC. The genes are TRBV20-1 and TRBJ2-1; D remains unclear. Trimming took 4 bases from V and 10 from J, leaving 17 bases between them. The germline CDR1 and CDR2 sequences are DFQATT and SNEGSKA (reference sequence). The CDR3 is made up of 13 amino acids.

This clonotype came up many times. The CDR3 DNA follows: TGTGCCACCAGTGTTGGCACTGAAGCTTTCTTT. This codes for CATSVGTEAFF. V is TRBV24-1 and J is TRBJ1-1, with D uncertain. The ends were cut back, 5 bases at V and 4 bases at J, with 4 bases in the middle. CDR1 is KGHDR and CDR2 is SFDVKD in the germline V gene. The CDR3 contains 11 residues.

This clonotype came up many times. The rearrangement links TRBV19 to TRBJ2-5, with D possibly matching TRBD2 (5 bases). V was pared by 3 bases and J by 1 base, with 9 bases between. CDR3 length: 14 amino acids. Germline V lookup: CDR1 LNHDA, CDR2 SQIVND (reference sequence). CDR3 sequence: CASSIRGIQETQYF. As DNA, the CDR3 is TGTGCCAGTAGTATCAGAGGGATCCAAGAGACCCAGTACTTC.

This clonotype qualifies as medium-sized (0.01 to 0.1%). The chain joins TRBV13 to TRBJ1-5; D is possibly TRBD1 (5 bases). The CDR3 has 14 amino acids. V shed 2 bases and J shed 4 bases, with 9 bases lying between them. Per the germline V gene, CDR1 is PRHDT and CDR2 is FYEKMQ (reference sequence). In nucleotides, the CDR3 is TGTGCCAGCAGCTTACGGGGGTCGAATCAGCCCCAGCATTTT. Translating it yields CASSLRGSNQPQHF.

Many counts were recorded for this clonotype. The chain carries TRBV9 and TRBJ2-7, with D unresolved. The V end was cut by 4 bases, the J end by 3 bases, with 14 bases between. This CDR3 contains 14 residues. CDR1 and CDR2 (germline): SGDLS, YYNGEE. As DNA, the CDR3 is TGTGCCAGCAGCTTGCAGGACCTCCTCTACGAGCAGTACGTC. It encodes CASSLQDLLYEQYV.

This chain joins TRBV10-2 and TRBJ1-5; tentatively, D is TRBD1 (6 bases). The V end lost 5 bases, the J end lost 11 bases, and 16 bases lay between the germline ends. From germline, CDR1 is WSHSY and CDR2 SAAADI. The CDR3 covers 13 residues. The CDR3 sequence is CASSPDRSQSQHF. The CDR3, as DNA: TGCGCCAGCAGTCCGGACAGATCGCAGTCCCAGCATTTT.

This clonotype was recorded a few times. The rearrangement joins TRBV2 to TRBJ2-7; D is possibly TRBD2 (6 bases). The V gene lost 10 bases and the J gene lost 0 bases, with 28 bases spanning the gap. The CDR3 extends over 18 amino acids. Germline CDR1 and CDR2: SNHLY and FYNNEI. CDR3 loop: CAIIRLDNDRNLSYEQYV. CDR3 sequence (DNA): TGTGCCATTATTAGACTAGACAACGACCGGAACCTCTCCTACGAGCAGTACGTC.

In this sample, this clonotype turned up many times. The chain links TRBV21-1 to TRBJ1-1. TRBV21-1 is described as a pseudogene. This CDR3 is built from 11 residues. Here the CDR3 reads CASNGNTEAFF. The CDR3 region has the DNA TGTGCCAGCAACGGAAACACTGAAGCTTTCTTT.